What follows is one T cell receptor beta chain and its context. Per the original data handling: Cell counts per sample came from amplifying reference gene primers. Profiling relied on immunoSEQ multiplex PCR, and the TCRdb table lists in-frame clones only, not all of them. That table furnishes V, J and clone size, whereas the DNA furnished D and trimming. The table lists under 300,000 clones, around 81% of them singletons. The CDR3 has 17 amino acids. V gave up 0 bases and J gave up 4 bases; unmatched junction bases: 8. Germline V CDR1 and CDR2: MGHRA, YSYEKL. This record belongs to a study of blood T cell repertoires in COVID-19. Study as a whole: The study drew acute and convalescent COVID-19 samples from the United States, Italy and Spain. The cDNA or gDNA used as material had been derived from T cells, B-cell-depleted T cells, or PBMCs.

The source material was peripheral blood. The chain couples TRBV4-1 to TRBJ2-7, with 11 nucleotides matching TRBD1. The receptor was derived from a man aged 30 to 39 who had recovered from COVID-19. The CDR3 DNA is TGCGCCAGCAGCCAAGATGAAGGCGGGACAGGGGGTTACGAGCAGTACTTC. Translated: CASSQDEGGTGGYEQYF.